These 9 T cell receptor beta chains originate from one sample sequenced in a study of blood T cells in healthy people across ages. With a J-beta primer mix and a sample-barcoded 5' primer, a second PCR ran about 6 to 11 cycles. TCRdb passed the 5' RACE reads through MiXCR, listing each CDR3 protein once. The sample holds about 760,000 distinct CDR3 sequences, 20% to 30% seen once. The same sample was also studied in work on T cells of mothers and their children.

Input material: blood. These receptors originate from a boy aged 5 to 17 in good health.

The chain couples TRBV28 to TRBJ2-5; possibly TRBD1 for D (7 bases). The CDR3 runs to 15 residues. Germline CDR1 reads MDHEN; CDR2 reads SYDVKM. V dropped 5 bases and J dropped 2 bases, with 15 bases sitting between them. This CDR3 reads CASSPRGDPQETQYF. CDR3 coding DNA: TGTGCCAGCAGTCCCAGGGGGGACCCACAAGAGACCCAGTACTTC.

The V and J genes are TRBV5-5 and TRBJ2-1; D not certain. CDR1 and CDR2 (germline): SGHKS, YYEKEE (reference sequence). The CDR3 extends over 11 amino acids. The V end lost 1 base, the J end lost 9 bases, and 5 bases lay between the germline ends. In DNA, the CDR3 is TGTGCCAGCAGCTTGACTCTTGAGCAGTTCTTC. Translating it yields CASSLTLEQFF.

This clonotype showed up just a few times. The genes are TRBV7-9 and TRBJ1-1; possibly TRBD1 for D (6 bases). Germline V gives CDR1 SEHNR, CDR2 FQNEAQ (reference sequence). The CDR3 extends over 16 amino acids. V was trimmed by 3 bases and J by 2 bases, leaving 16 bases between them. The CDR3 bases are TGTGCCAGCAGCTTCCCTGGACAGAGTATTAACACTGAAGCTTTCTTT. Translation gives CASSFPGQSINTEAFF.

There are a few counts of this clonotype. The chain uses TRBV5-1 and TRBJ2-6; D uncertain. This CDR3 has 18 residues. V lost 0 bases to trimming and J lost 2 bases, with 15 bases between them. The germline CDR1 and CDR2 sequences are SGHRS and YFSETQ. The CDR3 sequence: CASSLEGSPGAGANVLTF. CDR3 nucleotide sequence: TGCGCCAGCAGCTTGGAAGGGTCCCCTGGGGCTGGGGCCAACGTCCTGACTTTC. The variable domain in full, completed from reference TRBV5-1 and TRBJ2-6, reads KAGVTQTPRYLIKTRGQQVTLSCSPISGHRSVSWYQQTPGQGLQFLFEYFSETQRNKGNFPGRFSGRQFSNSRSEMNVSTLELGDSALYLCASSLEGSPGAGANVLTFGAGSRLTVL.

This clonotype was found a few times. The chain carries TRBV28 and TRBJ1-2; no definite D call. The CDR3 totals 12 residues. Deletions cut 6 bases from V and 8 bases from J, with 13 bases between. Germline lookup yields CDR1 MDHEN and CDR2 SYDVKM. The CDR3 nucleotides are TGTGCCAGCAGGCGACCGGGGTACGGCTACACCTTC. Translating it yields CASRRPGYGYTF.

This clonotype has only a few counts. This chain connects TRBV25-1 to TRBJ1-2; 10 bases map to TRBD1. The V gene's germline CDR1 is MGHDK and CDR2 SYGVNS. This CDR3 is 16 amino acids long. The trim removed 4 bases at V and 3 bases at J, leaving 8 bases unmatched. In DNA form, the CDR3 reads TGTGCCAGCAGTGTCCGGACAGGGGGTATGGACTATGGCTACACCTTC. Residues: CASSVRTGGMDYGYTF.

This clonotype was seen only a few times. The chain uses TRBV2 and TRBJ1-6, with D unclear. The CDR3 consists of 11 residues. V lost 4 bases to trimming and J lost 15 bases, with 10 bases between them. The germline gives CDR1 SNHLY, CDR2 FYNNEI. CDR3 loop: CASSGRSVLHF. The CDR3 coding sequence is TGTGCCAGCAGTGGGAGGTCGGTCCTCCACTTT. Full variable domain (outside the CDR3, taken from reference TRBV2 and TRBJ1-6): EPEVTQTPSHQVTQMGQEVILRCVPISNHLYFYWYRQILGQKVEFLVSFYNNEISEKSEIFDDQFSVERPDGSNFTLKIRSTKLEDSAMYFCASSGRSVLHFGNGTRLTVT.

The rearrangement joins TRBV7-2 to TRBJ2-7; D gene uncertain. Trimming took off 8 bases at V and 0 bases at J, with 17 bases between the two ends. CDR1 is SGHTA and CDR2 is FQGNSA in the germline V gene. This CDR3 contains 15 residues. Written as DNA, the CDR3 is TGTGCCAGCGGCCCTGGACGGTGGAGCTCCTACGAGCAGTACTTC. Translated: CASGPGRWSSYEQYF.

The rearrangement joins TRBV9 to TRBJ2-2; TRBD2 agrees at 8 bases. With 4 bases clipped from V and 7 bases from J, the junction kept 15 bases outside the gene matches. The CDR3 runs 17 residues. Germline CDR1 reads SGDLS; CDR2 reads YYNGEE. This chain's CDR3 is CASSPVTGREVLGELFF. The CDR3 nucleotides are TGTGCCAGCAGCCCAGTGACTGGGCGGGAGGTTCTCGGGGAGCTGTTTTTT.